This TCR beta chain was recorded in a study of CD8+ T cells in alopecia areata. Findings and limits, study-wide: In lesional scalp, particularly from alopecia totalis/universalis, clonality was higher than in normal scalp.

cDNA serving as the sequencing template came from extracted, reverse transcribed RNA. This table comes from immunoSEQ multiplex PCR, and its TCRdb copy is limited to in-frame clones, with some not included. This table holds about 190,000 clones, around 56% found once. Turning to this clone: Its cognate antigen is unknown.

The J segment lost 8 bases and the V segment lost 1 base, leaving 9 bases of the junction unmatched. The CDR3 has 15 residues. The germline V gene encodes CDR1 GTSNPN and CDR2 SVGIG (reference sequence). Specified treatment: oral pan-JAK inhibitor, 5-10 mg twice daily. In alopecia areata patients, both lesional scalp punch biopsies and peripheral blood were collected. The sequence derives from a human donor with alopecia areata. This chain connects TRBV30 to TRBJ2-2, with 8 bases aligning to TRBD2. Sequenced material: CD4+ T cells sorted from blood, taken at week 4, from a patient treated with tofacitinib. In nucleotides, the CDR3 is TGTGCCTGGAGTGCCAGCGGGAGTGCTAATGGGGAGCTGTTTTTT. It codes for CAWSASGSANGELFF.